Listed below are T cell receptor beta chains from one sample, sequenced in a study of T cell responses to AZD1222 COVID-19 vaccine. Profiling relied on immunoSEQ multiplex PCR, and the TCRdb table lists in-frame clones only, not all of them. The table has some 79,000 clones, less than 85% seen once. The sequencing used peripheral blood, collected 28 days after the second AZD1222 dose. The receptors derive from an adult who received the AZD1222 COVID-19 vaccine. CDR3s include the opening cysteine and the closing phenylalanine or tryptophan. Each record gives: clone size, J gene, D gene, V gene, CDR3 DNA, CDR3 protein. A D gene is named only where the DNA matches it firmly. Where a row states a size, it is once, few, many or the class of an expanded clone; other rows omit it.

NA | TRBJ1-3 | TRBD1 | TRBV30 | TGTGCCTGGTTGGACAGGGCTGGAAACACCATATATTTT | CAWLDRAGNTIYF
NA | TRBJ2-3 | NA | TRBV18 | TGTGCCAGCAAAACCACCCAGACAGATACGCAGTATTTT | CASKTTQTDTQYF
NA | TRBJ1-6 | NA | TRBV6-1 | TGTGCCAGCAGTGATCGGACATCGGGTAATTCACCCCTCCACTTT | CASSDRTSGNSPLHF
NA | TRBJ2-1 | NA | TRBV28 | TGTGCCAGCAGTTATCGTCCGAACAATGAGCAGTTCTTC | CASSYRPNNEQFF
few | TRBJ1-2 | NA | TRBV6-5 | TGTGCCAGCACACGAACGGCGAACTATGGCTACACCTTC | CASTRTANYGYTF
NA | TRBJ2-1 | NA | TRBV5-1 | TGCGCCAGCAGCTTGGTTATAGGGAGGTCCACCTACAATGAGCAGTTCTTC | CASSLVIGRSTYNEQFF
NA | TRBJ2-2 | TRBD2 | TRBV19 | TGTGCCAGTACCCCGTCGGCGGGAGGGTTCACCGGGGAGCTGTTTTTT | CASTPSAGGFTGELFF
NA | TRBJ2-1 | NA | TRBV7-9 | TGTGCCAGCAGCCGAGGGGGGAGCTCCTACAATGAGCAGTTCTTC | CASSRGGSSYNEQFF
NA | TRBJ1-4 | NA | TRBV7-2 | TGTGCCAGCAGCTCCGGAGGGGGTGAAAAACTGTTTTTT | CASSSGGGEKLFF
NA | TRBJ1-6 | NA | TRBV7-9 | TGTGCCAGCAGCACCGACAGTAATTCACCCCTCCACTTT | CASSTDSNSPLHF
few | TRBJ1-4 | TRBD1 | TRBV27 | TGTGCCAGCAGTTTGTTGACAGGGGGTGAAAAACTGTTTTTT | CASSLLTGGEKLFF
NA | TRBJ1-1 | NA | TRBV18 | TGTGCCAGCTCACCTTCTCAGGGGAGCATCGCTGAAGCTTTCTTT | CASSPSQGSIAEAFF
NA | TRBJ1-2 | NA | TRBV7-3 | TGTGCCAGCAGCCCGGGCCCGCAGCAAAACTATGGCTACACCTTC | CASSPGPQQNYGYTF
NA | TRBJ2-7 | TRBD1 | TRBV18 | TGTGCCAGCTCACTGGGGGACAGCTACGAGCAGTACTTC | CASSLGDSYEQYF
NA | TRBJ1-2 | NA | TRBV28 | TGTGCCGTGGCCAATAACTATGGCTACACCTTC | CAVANNYGYTF
few | TRBJ1-6 | NA | TRBV28 | TGTGCCAGCAGTTTCGGAGTCGGTCCGAATTCACCCCTCCACTTT | CASSFGVGPNSPLHF
once | TRBJ2-1 | TRBD2 | TRBV11-2 | TGTGCCAGCAGCCCGGGGACTAGCGGCGATTACAATGAGCAGTTCTTC | CASSPGTSGDYNEQFF
NA | TRBJ2-1 | TRBD2 | TRBV5-1 | TGCGCCAGCTACATAGGGGCTAGCGGGAGGGCCGAACTCAATGAGCAGTTCTTC | CASYIGASGRAELNEQFF
NA | TRBJ2-6 | NA | TRBV7-6 | TGTGCCAGCAGCTTATTTGGGCGCTCTGGGGCCAACGTCCTGACTTTC | CASSLFGRSGANVLTF
NA | TRBJ2-4 | NA | TRBV3-1/TRBV3-2 | TGTGCCAGCAGCTCCAATGTAAGGGGCCCGTTAGCCAAAAACATTCAGTACTTC | CASSSNVRGPLAKNIQYF
NA | TRBJ1-2 | NA | TRBV20-1 | TGCAGTGCTGCTACTAACTATGGCTACACCTTC | CSAATNYGYTF
NA | TRBJ2-7 | TRBD1 | TRBV11-2 | TGTGCCAGCAGCTTAGTACAGGGGGTATCCTACGAGCAGTACTTC | CASSLVQGVSYEQYF
NA | TRBJ2-7 | TRBD2 | TRBV10-3 | TGTGCCATCAGTGGGGGGGGGACCAGCCGATTGTACGAGCAGTACTTC | CAISGGGTSRLYEQYF
NA | TRBJ1-2 | NA | TRBV27 | TGTGCCAGTAAAGACAGACACTATGGCTACACCTTC | CASKDRHYGYTF
NA | TRBJ2-1 | TRBD2 | TRBV4-3 | TGCGCCAGCAGCCAGGAGGTAGCGGGAAGGGACAATGAGCAGTTCTTC | CASSQEVAGRDNEQFF
NA | TRBJ2-7 | NA | TRBV29-1 | TGCAGCGCCACAAAGGGCTCCTACGAGCAGTACTTC | CSATKGSYEQYF
NA | TRBJ1-1 | TRBD1 | TRBV19 | TGTGCCAGTAGTATTCTATGGGGACAGGACACTGAAGCTTTCTTT | CASSILWGQDTEAFF
NA | TRBJ2-1 | NA | TRBV6-5 | TGTGCCAGCAGTTCCCTAAACGGTAATCGGAGGGGTGAGCAGTTCTTC | CASSSLNGNRRGEQFF
once | TRBJ2-3 | NA | TRBV20-1 | TGCAGTGAAAAATGGAAGGATACGCAGTATTTT | CSEKWKDTQYF
NA | TRBJ2-1 | TRBD2 | TRBV19 | TGTGCCAGTAGTATAGGGACGGGTAGCGGGAGGGCCAGGAAGCAGTTCTTC | CASSIGTGSGRARKQFF
NA | TRBJ2-4 | NA | TRBV2 | TGTGCCAGCAGTGAAGCGCTTGGGGGCAAAAACATTCAGTACTTC | CASSEALGGKNIQYF
NA | TRBJ2-5 | TRBD1 | TRBV25-1 | TGTGCCAGCAGTGGGGGACAGGGGGAACAGACCCAGTACTTC | CASSGGQGEQTQYF
NA | TRBJ1-5 | NA | TRBV7-2 | TGTGCCAGCAGCTTACAGGGCTCTGGCAATCAGCCCCAGCATTTT | CASSLQGSGNQPQHF
NA | TRBJ2-2 | TRBD2 | TRBV2 | TGTGCCAGCCGAAGCGGGACTGCGAACACCGGGGAGCTGTTTTTT | CASRSGTANTGELFF
NA | TRBJ2-5 | TRBD2 | TRBV7-6 | TGTGCCAGCGCATCCCTTAGGCGGGGGGGCCTTGAGACCCAGTACTTC | CASASLRRGGLETQYF
NA | TRBJ2-7 | NA | TRBV27 | TGTGCCAGCAGTTTATTGGGCCAATCCTACGAGCAGTACTTC | CASSLLGQSYEQYF
few | TRBJ2-2 | TRBD2 | TRBV11-2 | TGTGCCAGCAGCTTAGTGCTAGCGGGGGGCGGGGAGCTGTTTTTT | CASSLVLAGGGELFF
NA | TRBJ1-5 | NA | TRBV2 | TGTGCCAGCATCAAAGGGCGCGATCAGCCCCAGCATTTT | CASIKGRDQPQHF
NA | TRBJ2-7 | NA | TRBV15 | TGTGCCACCAGCAGAGATTATGAGGGCTACGAGCAGTACTTC | CATSRDYEGYEQYF
NA | TRBJ1-5 | NA | TRBV6-5 | TGTGCCAGCAGCGCGGTGGATCAGCCCCAGCATTTT | CASSAVDQPQHF
few | TRBJ1-2 | NA | TRBV28 | TGTGCCAGCAGTGTGGGGACAAAAGGCTACACCTTC | CASSVGTKGYTF
NA | TRBJ2-7 | TRBD2 | TRBV19 | TGTGCCAGTGGACTAGCGGGGGCCTCAAAGAAATACGAGCAGTACTTC | CASGLAGASKKYEQYF
NA | TRBJ2-7 | TRBD1 | TRBV3-1/TRBV3-2 | TGTGCCAGCAGCCCTCGAGTGGCAGGGGGCGGCTACGAGCAGTACTTC | CASSPRVAGGGYEQYF
NA | TRBJ2-3 | NA | TRBV2 | TGTGCCAGCTTAAAGAACCTAGCTCTCGAAACAGATACGCAGTATTTT | CASLKNLALETDTQYF
NA | TRBJ2-1 | NA | TRBV6-5 | TGTGCCAGCAGTTACTCGGCGGGGGCTGCCTACAATGAGCAGTTCTTC | CASSYSAGAAYNEQFF
NA | TRBJ2-7 | TRBD2 | TRBV3-1/TRBV3-2 | TGTGCCAGCAGCCAAGGGTCGGGTAGCGGGAAATACGAGCAGTACTTC | CASSQGSGSGKYEQYF
NA | TRBJ1-6 | TRBD1 | TRBV2 | TGTGCCAGCAGTGAGGGACAGGGGGTGAATTCACCCCTCCACTTT | CASSEGQGVNSPLHF
NA | TRBJ2-3 | TRBD1 | TRBV2 | TGTGCCAGCAACCTACAGGGGGACACAGATACGCAGTATTTT | CASNLQGDTDTQYF
few | TRBJ2-1 | NA | TRBV7-2 | TGTGCCAGCAGCCGGCCCCGGGGAGATTGGAACAATGAGCAGTTCTTC | CASSRPRGDWNNEQFF
NA | TRBJ2-7 | TRBD1 | TRBV6-2/TRBV6-3 | TGTGCCAGCAGTTACAATCGTGGGACAGTTAGCTACGAGCAGTACTTC | CASSYNRGTVSYEQYF
NA | TRBJ1-5 | NA | TRBV12-3/TRBV12-4 | TGTGCCAGCAGTTTCGGGGTAAATCAGCCCCAGCATTTT | CASSFGVNQPQHF
NA | TRBJ1-4 | NA | TRBV3-1/TRBV3-2 | TGTGCCAGCAGCTCAACACCGTTGGGGACTAATGAAAAACTGTTTTTT | CASSSTPLGTNEKLFF
NA | TRBJ1-1 | NA | TRBV6-5 | TGTGCCAGCACCCGAAACAGGGATGAAGCTTTCTTT | CASTRNRDEAFF
NA | TRBJ1-4 | TRBD1 | TRBV2 | TGTGCCAGCAAACTCGGGACAGCTAATGAAAAACTGTTTTTT | CASKLGTANEKLFF